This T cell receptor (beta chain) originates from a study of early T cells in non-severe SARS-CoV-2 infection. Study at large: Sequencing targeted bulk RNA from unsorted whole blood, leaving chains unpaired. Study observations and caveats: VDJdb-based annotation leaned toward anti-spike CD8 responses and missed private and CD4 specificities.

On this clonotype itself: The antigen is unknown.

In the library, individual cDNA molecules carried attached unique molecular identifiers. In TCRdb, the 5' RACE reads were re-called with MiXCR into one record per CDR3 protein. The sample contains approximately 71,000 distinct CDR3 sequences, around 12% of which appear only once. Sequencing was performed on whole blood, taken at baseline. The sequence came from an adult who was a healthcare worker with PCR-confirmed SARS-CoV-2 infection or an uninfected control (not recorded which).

The CDR3 sequence is CASSQALTGYTF. CDR3 bases: TGCGCCAGCAGCCAAGCTCTGACCGGCTACACCTTC. J is TRBJ1-2 and V is TRBV4-1; no firm D call. Looked up from germline, CDR1 is MGHRA and CDR2 is YSYEKL. The V and J ends lost 1 base and 8 bases respectively, with 8 bases between them. This CDR3 region has 12 residues.